This record looks at one T cell receptor beta chain sequence and its context. Its antigen is as yet unknown. Germline values: CDR1 SGHNT, CDR2 YYREEE (reference sequence). The junction had 15 bases not matched to a gene; V was cut back by 4 bases and J by 3 bases. CDR3 length equals 17 residues. Reverse transcribing all isolated RNA meant expressed TCRB transcripts were sequenced. Only in-frame clones appear in the TCRdb table, and some are missing; sequencing was by immunoSEQ multiplex PCR. The top ten hold about 0.018% of the sample, which has 300,000 to 450,000 clones, about 12% seen once. This entry is derived from a study of beta chain features in type 1 diabetes. General study points: Naive, central memory and Treg TCRB repertoires appeared more alike in patients than in healthy donors.

The sequencing sample was made of naive CD4+ T cells from blood. The chain carries TRBV5-4 and TRBJ2-7; 8 positions agree with TRBD2. The receptor's source is a man younger than 35 in good health. The CDR3 DNA follows: TGTGCCAGCAGCCCGACACGGTCGGGAGGGCCATACTACGAGCAGTACTTC. Its translation: CASSPTRSGGPYYEQYF.